The T cell receptor beta chain described here comes from a study of shared clonotypes between healthy human individuals. Overall study results and limits: An expected dependence of interdonor clonotype sharing on sequencing depth was noted. Only blood underwent sampling, and tissue repertoires likely differ.

On this clone itself: The target antigen is unknown.

Clones were sequenced by immunoSEQ multiplex PCR, and TCRdb holds only the in-frame ones, with some missing. Altogether about 1 million clones are present, about three quarters being singletons, with the ten largest covering roughly 1.4%. This clonotype was sampled from a man between 18 and 29 years old in good health. What was sequenced was memory CD4+ T cells sorted from blood. Regarding subset: CD45RA-negative fraction.

CDR3 in amino acids: CASSITSGPDTQYF. CDR3 bases: TGTGCCAGTAGTATCACTAGCGGCCCAGATACGCAGTATTTT. V is TRBV19 and J is TRBJ2-3; 8 positions match TRBD2. Trimming cost V 3 bases and J 4 bases; bases outside gene matches: 3. Germline V gene data show CDR1 as LNHDA and CDR2 as SQIVND (reference sequence). The length of the CDR3 is 14 residues.